Detailed here is one TCR beta chain. Antigen specificity is unknown. This sample was taken from a study of cytomegalovirus exposure and HLA in healthy donors. Findings and limits, study-wide: Sequencing had likely introduced a cluster of highly shared sequence variants as an artifact. Across HLA loci, a later analysis found differing TCR association rates, with DRB1 most and HLA-C fewest.

It was with 60 Vbeta and 13 Jbeta primers that the PCR ran. Data came from immunoSEQ multiplex PCR; TCRdb stores just in-frame clones and leaves some out. This sample has more than 150,000 clones, with 76% found just once. This CDR3 region has 14 residues. Per the germline V gene, CDR1 is SGHVS and CDR2 is FQNEAQ. Trimming took 3 bases from V and 4 from J; bases not matched to a gene: 1. Specimen: PBMCs. The TCR sequence derives from a woman in her thirties in good health and CMV-seropositive. The J gene is TRBJ1-4, the V gene TRBV7-8; 8 bases are a match to TRBD1. The CDR3 loop is CASSLTGVNEKLFF. The CDR3 DNA sequence: TGTGCCAGCAGCTTGACAGGGGTTAATGAAAAACTGTTTTTT.